What follows are 32 T cell receptor beta chains derived from one specimen sequenced in a study of blood T cell repertoires in COVID-19. Clones were sequenced by immunoSEQ multiplex PCR, and TCRdb holds only the in-frame ones, with some missing. Of roughly 340,000 clones in the sample, around 87% were seen once. Specimen: PBMCs or T cells enriched from blood (not recorded which). The source is a man younger than 35 who had recovered from COVID-19.

This clone was counted once. The chain links TRBV6-5 to TRBJ1-1; D is unclear. Trimming cost V 0 bases and J 4 bases, with 9 bases left between them. Germline V gene sequence: CDR1 MNHEY, CDR2 SVGAGI. The CDR3 is 14 residues long. The CDR3 spells CASSYSPGGTEAFF. The DNA of the CDR3 is TGTGCCAGCAGTTACTCTCCGGGAGGCACTGAAGCTTTCTTT.

This rearrangement joins TRBV7-2 to TRBJ1-4, with D maybe TRBD1 (6 bases). Per germline, CDR1 SGHTA and CDR2 FQGNSA. The CDR3 is made up of 14 amino acids. V was cut by 5 bases and J by 7 bases, with 14 bases left in between. DNA of the CDR3: TGTGCCAGCAGCCCCACAGGGCTTGGTGAAAAACTGTTTTTT. This translates into CASSPTGLGEKLFF.

The chain has TRBV5-6 and TRBJ2-7, with 11 nucleotides matching TRBD1. Germline trimming cut 4 bases from V and 3 bases from J; bases unmatched to any gene: 6. Germline CDR1 reads SGHDT; CDR2 reads YYEEEE. CDR3 length equals 15 residues. CDR3 DNA: TGTGCCAGCAGCCCTAGGACAGGGGGCCGCTACGAGCAGTACTTC. Its translation: CASSPRTGGRYEQYF. Full variable domain (outside the CDR3, taken from reference TRBV5-6 and TRBJ2-7): DAGVTQSPTHLIKTRGQQVTLRCSPKSGHDTVSWYQQALGQGPQFIFQYYEEEERQRGNFPDRFSGHQFPNYSSELNVNALLLGDSALYLCASSPRTGGRYEQYFGPGTRLTVT.

This rearrangement joins TRBV5-1 to TRBJ2-2; a weak D match, TRBD1 (6 bases). The germline V and J ends were trimmed by 4 bases and 4 bases, with 11 bases remaining between them. Germline-derived CDR1 and CDR2 are SGHRS and YFSETQ. The length of the CDR3 is 14 residues. Written as DNA, the CDR3 is TGCGCCAGCAGCGGACAGACTGCCACCGGGGAGCTGTTTTTT. Residues: CASSGQTATGELFF.

The chain combines TRBV2 with TRBJ2-1; D is perhaps TRBD2 (6 bases). Germline V gene data show CDR1 as SNHLY and CDR2 as FYNNEI. V was shortened by 3 bases and J by 10 bases, with 16 bases between the two germline ends. The CDR3 extends over 14 amino acids. CDR3 in amino acids: CASSELKGRGEQFF. DNA for the CDR3: TGTGCCAGCAGTGAGTTGAAGGGCCGGGGGGAGCAGTTCTTC.

V is TRBV11-3 and J is TRBJ2-2, with no clear D. The CDR3 covers 12 residues. Per the germline V gene, CDR1 is SGHNT and CDR2 is YENEEA. The V and J ends lost 3 bases and 8 bases respectively, with 7 bases between them. The DNA of the CDR3 is TGTGCCAGCAGCTTTGTCGTTGGGGAGCTGTTTTTT. Protein product: CASSFVVGELFF.

This rearrangement joins TRBV7-9 to TRBJ2-5; TRBD2 agrees at 12 bases. CDR1 and CDR2 (germline): SEHNR, FQNEAQ (reference sequence). V dropped 2 bases and J dropped 3; count of bases not matched to a gene: 10. The CDR3 loop spans 18 amino acids. CDR3 nucleotide sequence: TGTGCCAGCAGCTTACTGAAACTAGCGGGGGGTTCCAAAGAGACCCAGTACTTC. Translating gives CASSLLKLAGGSKETQYF.

As to this clone: This CDR3 is also generated by other DNA sequences in the sample. V and J are TRBV7-7 and TRBJ2-5, with 13 bases lining up with TRBD2. Germline CDR1 and CDR2: SSHAT and FNYEAQ (reference sequence). Trimming cost V 1 base and J 4 bases; bases outside gene matches: 0. The CDR3 covers 15 residues. For the CDR3, the DNA is TGTGCCAGCAGCTTAGGACTAGCGGGGGGAGAGACCCAGTACTTC. This sequence encodes CASSLGLAGGETQYF.

This chain links TRBV28 with TRBJ1-2; D not resolved. Trimming stripped 9 bases from V and 1 base from J, with 9 bases between. This CDR3 contains 12 residues. The germline V gene has CDR1 MDHEN and CDR2 SYDVKM. CDR3 DNA sequence: TGTGCCAGTCGTAAATTTAACTATGGCTACACCTTC. This codes for CASRKFNYGYTF.

The chain is built from TRBV9 and TRBJ2-1; 12 bases are shared with TRBD1. The CDR3 length is 16 residues. Germline CDR1 reads SGDLS; CDR2 reads YYNGEE. After removal of 2 bases from V and 7 bases from J, the junction contained 7 bases not matched to a gene. As DNA, the CDR3 is TGTGCCAGCAGCGTTATGGGGACAGGGGGCGTAAATGAGCAGTTCTTC. Amino acid sequence: CASSVMGTGGVNEQFF.

The chain links TRBV3-1 (or the pseudogene TRBV3-2) to TRBJ2-2; a possible D gene is TRBD2 (6 bases). CDR3 length: 16 residues. Germline loops: CDR1 LGHDT, CDR2 YNNKEL (reference sequence). V was shortened by 1 base and J by 3 bases, with 12 bases between the two germline ends. Here the CDR3 DNA reads TGTGCCAGCAGCCAAGTGGTTAGCGGTCACACCGGGGAGCTGTTTTTT. Residues: CASSQVVSGHTGELFF.

The chain recombines TRBV6-5 with TRBJ1-2; possible D gene TRBD1, 5 bases. Germline V gene data show CDR1 as MNHEY and CDR2 as SVGAGI. The length of the CDR3 is 15 residues. Trimming removed 4 bases at V and 4 bases at J, with 16 bases between. The CDR3: CASSLYLGGLYGYTF. CDR3 sequence (DNA): TGTGCCAGCAGTTTATACTTGGGGGGTCTCTATGGCTACACCTTC.

V gene TRBV23-1 combines with J gene TRBJ2-1, with TRBD2 matching over 9 bases. TRBV23-1 is an ORF; its function is uncertain. Trimming at V came to 5 bases and at J to 3 bases, leaving 2 bases not matched to a gene. This CDR3 has 14 amino acids. In DNA, the CDR3 is TGCGCCAGCAGTGCTAGCGGGGACTACAATGAGCAGTTCTTC. This encodes CASSASGDYNEQFF.

CDR3 region: CASGLVPGGELFF. The CDR3 DNA reads TGTGCTAGTGGTTTGGTACCCGGCGGGGAGCTGTTTTTT. The V and J genes are TRBV12-5 and TRBJ2-2; D uncertain. V lost 0 bases and J lost 7, with 6 bases in between. The CDR3 totals 13 residues. Germline V CDR1 and CDR2: LGHNT, FRNRAP.

The chain joins TRBV29-1 to TRBJ2-5; the match to TRBD1 covers 10 bases. The CDR3 runs 16 residues. The V gene's germline CDR1 is SQVTM and CDR2 ANQGSEA. V shed 8 bases, J shed 3 bases, and the junction held 15 bases outside the gene matches. The CDR3 loop reads CSLPTGGARFEETQYF. CDR3 DNA sequence: TGCAGCTTACCGACAGGGGGCGCGAGGTTTGAAGAGACCCAGTACTTC.

V and J are TRBV7-8 and TRBJ2-7; 7 nucleotides line up with TRBD2. CDR1 is SGHVS, CDR2 FQNEAQ, per germline. The CDR3 is made up of 14 amino acids. The V and J ends lost 6 bases and 3 bases, in that order; junction bases with no gene match: 8. The CDR3 bases are TGTGCCAGCAGAAGGGGAGGGAGTGACTACGAGCAGTACTTC. Translated, it gives CASRRGGSDYEQYF. The whole variable domain, remainder taken from reference TRBV7-8 and TRBJ2-7, is GAGVSQSPRYKVAKRGQDVALRCDPISGHVSLFWYQQALGQGPEFLTYFQNEAQLDKSGLPSDRFFAERPEGSVSTLKIQRTQQEDSAVYLCASRRGGSDYEQYFGPGTRLTVT.

The chain couples TRBV2 to TRBJ1-2; 9 bases line up with TRBD1. V was clipped by 5 bases and J by 1 base; unmatched bases: 5. CDR3 length equals 15 residues. Germline V gene sequence: CDR1 SNHLY, CDR2 FYNNEI. CDR3 residues: CASSYGTGRNYGYTF. DNA of the CDR3: TGTGCCAGCAGTTACGGGACAGGGCGTAACTATGGCTACACCTTC.

The chain uses TRBV3-1 (or the pseudogene TRBV3-2) and TRBJ1-3, with D possibly matching TRBD1 (6 bases). Deletions cut 1 base from V and 3 bases from J, with 10 bases between. The CDR3 length is 15 residues. From germline, CDR1 is LGHDT and CDR2 YNNKEL (reference sequence). Here the CDR3 reads CASSQVQGGGNTIYF. For the CDR3, the DNA is TGTGCCAGCAGCCAAGTACAGGGCGGTGGAAACACCATATATTTT.

This clone occurred once. The rearrangement uses TRBV9 and TRBJ2-7; 7 bases line up with TRBD1. The V and J ends lost 3 bases and 2 bases, in that order; junction bases with no gene match: 5. The CDR3 length is 14 residues. Germline V gene data show CDR1 as SGDLS and CDR2 as YYNGEE. CDR3 coding DNA: TGTGCCAGCAGCGCCGGGACAGTCACCTACGAGCAGTACTTC. This sequence encodes CASSAGTVTYEQYF. Using reference TRBV9 and TRBJ2-7 for the parts outside the CDR3, the full variable domain is DSGVTQTPKHLITATGQRVTLRCSPRSGDLSVYWYQQSLDQGLQFLIQYYNGEERAKGNILERFSAQQFPDLHSELNLSSLELGDSALYFCASSAGTVTYEQYFGPGTRLTVT.

This rearrangement joins TRBV7-3 to TRBJ2-2, with 8 bases fitting TRBD2. Losses at the gene ends were 5 bases for V and 5 bases for J; bases not matched to a gene: 10. The length of the CDR3 is 16 residues. Germline V gives CDR1 SGHTA, CDR2 FQGTGA. CDR3 DNA: TGTGCCAGCAGCCCAAGCGGGAGTCGAGGTACCGGGGAGCTGTTTTTT. Amino acid sequence: CASSPSGSRGTGELFF.

Note on this clone: Distinct nucleotide sequences in the sample also encode this CDR3. The V gene is TRBV3-1 (or the pseudogene TRBV3-2), the J gene TRBJ2-3; 8 nucleotides align to TRBD2. Germline V gene lookup returns CDR1 LGHDT and CDR2 YNNKEL (reference sequence). The CDR3 totals 15 residues. The J segment lost 4 bases and the V segment lost 4 bases, leaving 7 bases of the junction unmatched. The CDR3 DNA reads as TGTGCCAGCAGCCTCGGACTAGCAGGGGCAGATACGCAGTATTTT. Its protein product is CASSLGLAGADTQYF.

The chain combines TRBV12-5 with TRBJ2-5; TRBD1 agrees at 8 bases. With 6 bases clipped from V and 7 bases from J, the junction kept 1 base outside the gene matches. The CDR3 is 11 residues long. Per germline, CDR1 LGHNT and CDR2 FRNRAP. Here the CDR3 reads CASGTGVTQYF. Here the CDR3 DNA reads TGTGCTAGTGGGACAGGGGTGACCCAGTACTTC. Looking up the rest from reference TRBV12-5 and TRBJ2-5 gives the full variable domain: DARVTQTPRHKVTEMGQEVTMRCQPILGHNTVFWYRQTMMQGLELLAYFRNRAPLDDSGMPKDRFSAEMPDATLATLKIQPSEPRDSAVYFCASGTGVTQYFGPGTRLLVL.

The chain is built from TRBV6-5 and TRBJ1-1; D gene ambiguous. Germline lookup yields CDR1 MNHEY and CDR2 SVGAGI. V lost 6 bases and J 2 bases, leaving 10 bases between the germline ends. This CDR3 contains 13 residues. The CDR3 DNA reads as TGTGCCAGCAGATTCGGGGTTAACACTGAAGCTTTCTTT. This sequence encodes CASRFGVNTEAFF.

The rearrangement joins TRBV7-9 to TRBJ1-5; TRBD1 aligns across 7 bases. V dropped 2 bases and J dropped 3; count of bases not matched to a gene: 16. Germline-derived CDR1 and CDR2 are SEHNR and FQNEAQ (reference sequence). This CDR3 comprises 19 residues. For the CDR3, the DNA is TGTGCCAGCAGCTTACCAGGGGGAGATCGCGACAGGGCCAATCAGCCCCAGCATTTT. Amino acid sequence: CASSLPGGDRDRANQPQHF.

The V gene is TRBV18, the J gene TRBJ2-2; tentative D call: TRBD2 (6 bases). The CDR3 extends over 14 amino acids. V was trimmed by 2 bases and J by 3 bases, leaving 7 bases between them. Germline lookup yields CDR1 KGHSH and CDR2 LQKENI. CDR3 bases: TGTGCCAGCTCACCAGGGGGGTACACCGGGGAGCTGTTTTTT. It is translated as CASSPGGYTGELFF.

This rearrangement joins TRBV9 to TRBJ2-7; D is perhaps TRBD1 (5 bases). CDR3 length: 15 amino acids. Between the trimmed V and J ends, which lost 0 bases and 4 bases, there was a span of 14 bases. Germline lookup yields CDR1 SGDLS and CDR2 YYNGEE. CDR3 amino acids: CASSVGGTGLYEQYF. The DNA of the CDR3 is TGTGCCAGCAGCGTAGGGGGCACAGGTTTGTACGAGCAGTACTTC.

The chain links TRBV6-2 or TRBV6-3 to TRBJ1-5, with 7 bases that match TRBD1. In germline, CDR1 is MNHEY, CDR2 SVGEGT. Trimming took 6 bases from V and 2 from J; bases not matched to a gene: 7. There are 15 residues in the CDR3. DNA of the CDR3: TGTGCCAGCAGCGCACAGGGGAAGGGCAATCAGCCCCAGCATTTT. Amino acids: CASSAQGKGNQPQHF.

CDR3 amino acids: CASSLLGGHWRLYEQYF. DNA of the CDR3: TGTGCCAGCAGCTTACTTGGGGGACACTGGAGACTCTACGAGCAGTACTTC. This chain connects TRBV27 to TRBJ2-7, with D perhaps TRBD1 (6 bases). Germline assignment: CDR1 MNHEY and CDR2 SMNVEV (reference sequence). Trimming removed 6 bases from V and 3 bases from J, with 24 bases in between. The CDR3 is 17 amino acids.

CDR3 sequence reads: CASSPLAGGTDTQYF. The CDR3 DNA follows: TGTGCCAGCAGCCCTCTAGCGGGAGGGACAGATACGCAGTATTTT. The V call is TRBV7-7, the J call TRBJ2-3; 12 nucleotides agree with TRBD2. CDR1 and CDR2 (germline): SSHAT, FNYEAQ (reference sequence). The CDR3 is 15 amino acids. Trimming took 5 bases from V and 3 from J; bases not matched to a gene: 3.

V and J are TRBV10-3 and TRBJ1-4; the D gene is possibly TRBD1 (6 bases). The germline CDR1 and CDR2 sequences are ENHRY and SYGVKD. V was shortened by 4 bases and J by 0 bases, with 9 bases between the two germline ends. CDR3 size: 15 residues. For the CDR3, the DNA is TGTGCCATCAGTGGGGGGCCCTCAACTAATGAAAAACTGTTTTTT. Translating it yields CAISGGPSTNEKLFF.

V gene TRBV4-2 combines with J gene TRBJ2-7; 7 bases are shared with TRBD2. V was clipped by 1 base and J by 5 bases; unmatched bases: 5. CDR1 LGHNA and CDR2 YNFKEQ come from the germline V gene. The CDR3 covers 14 residues. The CDR3 DNA reads as TGTGCCAGCAGCCAAGGGACTAGGGGTGACGAGCAGTACTTC. Translating it yields CASSQGTRGDEQYF.

Only one count was recorded for this clone. V gene TRBV5-1 combines with J gene TRBJ1-5; maybe TRBD1 (6 bases). Germline CDR1 reads SGHRS; CDR2 reads YFSETQ. The CDR3 is 16 amino acids. The ends were cut back, 4 bases at V and 0 bases at J, with 14 bases in the middle. Written as DNA, the CDR3 is TGCGCCAGCAGCCCCGACGGACAGATTAGCAATCAGCCCCAGCATTTT. Encoded protein: CASSPDGQISNQPQHF.